This T cell receptor (beta chain) comes out of a study of shared clonotypes between healthy human individuals (TCRdb year 2020). Notes on the research overall: The cohort comprised a couple of women and a few men aged 18 to 49 years. For each donor, three plates each were used for CD4 naive and CD4 memory, two plates were used for CD8 naive, and one plate was used for CD8 memory. To estimate repertoire size and how much clonotypes are shared between individuals, the study performed deep sequencing of blood TCR repertoires from 4 to 6 healthy adults. To increase sequencing depth and limit assay-specific biases, TCR repertoire library preparation and sequencing were carried out by different laboratories using diverse techniques. Each donor's leukapheresis produced roughly between roughly 0.85 and 9.5 billion PBMCs.

Using the deep immunoSEQ assay, TCR CDR3 regions were amplified from genomic DNA by multiplex PCR. Genomic DNA extracted from each cell subset was distributed evenly over all wells of several immunoSEQ 96-well plates, and each plate served as one replicate. For sorted subsets, about 200 ng genomic DNA, equal to about 30,000 T cell genomes, was loaded into each replicate PCR. Purified libraries were quantified with a Qubit 3.0 fluorometer, sized on a Bioanalyzer 2100, and re-quantified with the KAPA Library Quantification kit. Every immunoSEQ 96-well plate was sequenced on a separate single-read 150-cycle Illumina NextSeq 550 flow cell. Per the source publication's procedure: Because only junctional sequences without quality scores were contained in the immunoSEQ output, filtering matching that applied to full-length reads could not be performed. Sequences were annotated with PyIR, a Python wrapper for IgBLAST v1.9, using IMGT germline references to assign V/J genes and CDR3. Reads were removed for weak V/J assignments (E-value above 1e-6), missing CDR3, stop codons, out-of-frame junctions, or ambiguous translated residues. V3J clonotypes were defined by identical inferred V gene, J gene, and CDR3 amino acid sequence. Percentage overlap between repertoires was computed as shared unique clonotypes divided by the size of the smaller repertoire. Repertoire richness was assessed with RTK rarefaction, the Chao1 estimator, and Recon v2.1 estimates of unobserved clonotypes. Generation probabilities were computed with OLGA for all TCRbeta clonotypes obtained by the gDNA method from several donors. Drawn from immuneACCESS, this table holds only the in-frame rearrangements with V and J called that TCRdb kept. Clones are partly lost; checked studies trace under half to an unresolved V gene and leave the rest unexplained. V, J and clone size derive from that table, while D and trimming were established from the DNA sequence. Present in this sample are hundreds of thousands of clones, roughly 72% of which were seen just once. Of the sample, 1.5% to 2% falls within the top ten clones.

Donors were healthy HIV-negative adults with no recently reported acute infections or vaccinations. Only Caucasian adults living in Nashville, Tennessee, USA were represented among the donors. Magnetic negative selection was used to enrich CD4+ T cells, after which naive cells were positively selected on CD45RA and the negative fraction became the memory subset. Blood was obtained by leukapheresis, after which PBMCs were separated by Ficoll-Histopaque density gradient centrifugation and cryopreserved in liquid nitrogen vapor phase. Purity and quantity of every magnetically sorted T cell population were checked by analytical flow cytometry. From each sorted fraction, genomic DNA was isolated and quantified by UV absorbance on a Nanodrop 2000c. Study-wide findings and limitations: Compared with non-shared clonotypes, clonotypes shared by all four sorted-subset donors had higher generation probabilities. Pairwise subsampling indicated that sequencing depth was expected to affect the degree of clonotype sharing among donors. Around 5.4% of naive CD4, 3% to 4% of naive CD8, about 2.4% of memory CD4, and 0.4% of memory CD8 clonotypes were shared across several donors. Larger estimated clonotype richness was generally found for naive subsets than for memory subsets. Incomplete sequencing was indicated by rarefaction of sorted-subset datasets, despite the large sequencing depth. The small number of donors limited the genetic and exposure-history diversity represented. Sampling was limited to blood, and TCR repertoires in tissue likely differ from TCR repertoires in blood.

Regarding this clone: Its specific antigen is unknown. The input lacks base qualities; no much larger clone sits a single base away.

The trim is 3 bases for V and 1 base for J, with a gap of 13 bases between the germline ends. CDR1 and CDR2 are drawn from the germline V gene: SNHLY, FYNNEI. The CDR3 runs 16 residues from the cysteine to the phenylalanine. Only CDR3 DNA is held: 48 bases, read in frame from base 1. The sample comprised memory CD4+ T cells sorted from blood. This specimen's cell subset or site label, per the study, means: CD45RA-negative fraction. The receptor's source is a woman in her thirties in good health. The chain joins TRBV2 to TRBJ2-1; the best D guess is TRBD2, with 5 bases matching. The bases are TGTGCCAGCAGTGACGAGACTATAAATTCCTACAATGAGCAGTTCTTC. Its protein is CASSDETINSYNEQFF.